The 8 T cell receptor beta chains given below trace back to one sample, sequenced in a study of cytomegalovirus exposure and HLA in healthy donors. Primers for the PCR totalled 60 Vbeta and 13 Jbeta. Using immunoSEQ multiplex PCR, the repertoire was profiled, and TCRdb retains in-frame clones only, with some absent. Of around 120,000 clones in the sample, approximately 69% were seen once. The specimen was PBMCs. The receptors originated from a woman between 45 and 65 years old in good health and CMV-seropositive.

The chain recombines TRBV9 with TRBJ2-1; possibly TRBD2 for D (6 bases). This CDR3 spans 15 amino acids. Deletions cut 2 bases from V and 1 base from J, with 10 bases between. Per germline, CDR1 SGDLS and CDR2 YYNGEE. The CDR3 nucleotides are TGTGCCAGCAGCGTCGGCGGGAATTCCTACAATGAGCAGTTCTTC. Protein product: CASSVGGNSYNEQFF.

The rearrangement uses TRBV19 and TRBJ1-4; D is possibly TRBD1 (5 bases). This CDR3 spans 14 amino acids. The V gene's germline CDR1 is LNHDA and CDR2 SQIVND (reference sequence). V lost 6 bases and J lost 2, with 10 bases in between. DNA of the CDR3: TGTGCCAGTAGCCTGGGACTGACTAATGAAAAACTGTTTTTT. Residues: CASSLGLTNEKLFF.

This clone came up many times. The rearrangement uses TRBV21-1 and TRBJ2-2; no check of the table's D call, TRBD1, against the DNA was made. TRBV21-1 is a pseudogene locus. The CDR3 contains 16 residues. CDR3 sequence: CASSKAIPGNTGELFF. Here the CDR3 DNA reads TGTGCCAGCAGCAAAGCGATTCCAGGGAACACCGGGGAGCTGTTTTTT.

This chain connects TRBV28 to TRBJ1-2; 12 bases match TRBD1. CDR3 length: 18 residues. The V segment lost 3 bases and the J segment 8 bases; nucleotides outside the gene matches: 16. Germline V gene sequence: CDR1 MDHEN, CDR2 SYDVKM. The CDR3 DNA is TGTGCCAGCAGTTTGTTAAACTCGGGACAGGGGGCGCGTGAAGGCTACACCTTC. Translation: CASSLLNSGQGAREGYTF.

The chain uses TRBV4-3 and TRBJ1-4; D is unclear. Germline V CDR1 and CDR2: LGHNA, YSLEER. Trimming cost V 4 bases and J 10 bases, with 16 bases left between them. The CDR3 runs to 14 residues. This CDR3 reads CASSRFLEEIKLFF. CDR3 sequence (DNA): TGCGCCAGCAGCCGTTTCTTAGAGGAAATAAAACTGTTTTTT.

The chain employs TRBV6-5 and TRBJ2-1, with D tentatively TRBD2 (5 bases). CDR1 MNHEY and CDR2 SVGAGI come from the germline V gene. The CDR3 extends over 15 amino acids. V was clipped by 4 bases and J by 6 bases, with 16 bases between them. CDR3: CASSSPATRSNEQFF. CDR3 DNA: TGTGCCAGCAGTTCACCCGCAACTAGGAGCAATGAGCAGTTCTTC.

DNA of the CDR3: TGTGCCAGCAGGGGTGCGGGGGGGCTATACGAGCAGTACTTC. Translation gives CASRGAGGLYEQYF. V is TRBV7-2 and J is TRBJ2-7; 9 bases match TRBD2. CDR3 length equals 14 residues. The V and J ends lost 6 bases and 4 bases, in that order; junction bases with no gene match: 7. Germline V CDR1 and CDR2: SGHTA, FQGNSA.

The chain is built from TRBV19 and TRBJ2-3, with D tentatively TRBD2 (7 bases). From germline, CDR1 is LNHDA and CDR2 SQIVND (reference sequence). This CDR3 spans 15 amino acids. V lost 3 bases, J lost 2 bases, and 12 bases lay in between. The CDR3 loop reads CASSMKGGHTDTQYF. The DNA for the CDR3 is TGTGCCAGTAGTATGAAGGGGGGGCACACAGATACGCAGTATTTT.